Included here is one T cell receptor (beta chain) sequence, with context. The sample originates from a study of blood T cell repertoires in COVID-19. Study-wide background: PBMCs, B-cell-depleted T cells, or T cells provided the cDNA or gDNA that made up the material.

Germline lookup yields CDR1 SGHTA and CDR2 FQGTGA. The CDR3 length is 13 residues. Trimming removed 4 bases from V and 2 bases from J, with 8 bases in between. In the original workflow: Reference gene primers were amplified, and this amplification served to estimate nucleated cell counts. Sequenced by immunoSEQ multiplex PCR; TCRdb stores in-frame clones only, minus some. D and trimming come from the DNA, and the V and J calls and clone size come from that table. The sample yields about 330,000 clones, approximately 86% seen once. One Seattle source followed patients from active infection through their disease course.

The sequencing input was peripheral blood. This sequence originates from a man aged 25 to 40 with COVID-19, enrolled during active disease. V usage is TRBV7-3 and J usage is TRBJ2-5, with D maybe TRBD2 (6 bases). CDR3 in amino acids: CASSWGEQETQYF. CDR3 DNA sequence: TGTGCCAGCAGCTGGGGGGAACAAGAGACCCAGTACTTC.